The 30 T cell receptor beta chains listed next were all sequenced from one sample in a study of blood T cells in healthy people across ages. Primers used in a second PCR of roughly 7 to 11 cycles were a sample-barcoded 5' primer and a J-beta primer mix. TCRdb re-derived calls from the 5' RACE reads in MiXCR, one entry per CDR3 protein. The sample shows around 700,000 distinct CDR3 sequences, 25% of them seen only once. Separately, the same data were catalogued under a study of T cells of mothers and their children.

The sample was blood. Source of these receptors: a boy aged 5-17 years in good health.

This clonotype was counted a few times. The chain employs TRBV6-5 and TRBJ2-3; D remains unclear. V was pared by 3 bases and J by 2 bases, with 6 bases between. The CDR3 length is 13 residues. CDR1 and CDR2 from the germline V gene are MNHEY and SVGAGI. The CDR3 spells CASSYGVTDTQYF. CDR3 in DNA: TGTGCCAGCAGTTATGGGGTCACAGATACGCAGTATTTT.

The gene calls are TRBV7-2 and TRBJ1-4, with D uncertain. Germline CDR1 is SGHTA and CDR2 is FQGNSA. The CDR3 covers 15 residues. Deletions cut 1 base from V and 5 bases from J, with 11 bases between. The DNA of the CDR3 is TGTGCCAGCAGCTTAGTGGCCAGAGTAAATGAAAAACTGTTTTTT. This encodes CASSLVARVNEKLFF.

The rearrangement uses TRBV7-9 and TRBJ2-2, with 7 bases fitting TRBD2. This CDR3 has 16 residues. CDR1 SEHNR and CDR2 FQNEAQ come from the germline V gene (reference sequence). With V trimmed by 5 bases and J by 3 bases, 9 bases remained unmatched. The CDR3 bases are TGTGCCAGCAGCCCTCTAGCGGCCCGACACACCGGGGAGCTGTTTTTT. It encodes CASSPLAARHTGELFF. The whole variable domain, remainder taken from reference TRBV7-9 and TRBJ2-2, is DTGVSQNPRHKITKRGQNVTFRCDPISEHNRLYWYRQTLGQGPEFLTYFQNEAQLEKSRLLSDRFSAERPKGSFSTLEIQRTEQGDSAMYLCASSPLAARHTGELFFGEGSRLTVL.

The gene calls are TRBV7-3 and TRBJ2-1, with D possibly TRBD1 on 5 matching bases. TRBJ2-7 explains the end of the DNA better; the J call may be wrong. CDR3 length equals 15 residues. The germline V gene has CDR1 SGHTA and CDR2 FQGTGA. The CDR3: CASSAKFDSFDAQYF. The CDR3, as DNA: TGTGCCAGCAGCGCCAAATTCGACAGCTTCGATGCGCAGTACTTC.

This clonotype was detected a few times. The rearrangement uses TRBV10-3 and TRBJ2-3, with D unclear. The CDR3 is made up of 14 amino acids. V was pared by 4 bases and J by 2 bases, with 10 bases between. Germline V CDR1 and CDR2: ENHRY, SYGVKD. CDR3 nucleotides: TGTGCCATCAGTGTTGGGCAGGACACAGATACGCAGTATTTT. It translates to CAISVGQDTDTQYF.

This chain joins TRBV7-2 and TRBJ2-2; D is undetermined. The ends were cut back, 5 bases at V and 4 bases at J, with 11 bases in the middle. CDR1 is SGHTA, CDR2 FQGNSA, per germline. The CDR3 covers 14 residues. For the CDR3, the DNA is TGTGCCAGCAGCCTACACGACCTCACCGGGGAGCTGTTTTTT. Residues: CASSLHDLTGELFF.

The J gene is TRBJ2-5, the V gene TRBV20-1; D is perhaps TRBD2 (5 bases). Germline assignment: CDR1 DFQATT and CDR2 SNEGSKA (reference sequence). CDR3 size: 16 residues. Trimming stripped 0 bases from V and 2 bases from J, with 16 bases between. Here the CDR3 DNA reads TGCAGTGCTAGAGATCCCACTGGCGGGTCGCAAGAGACCCAGTACTTC. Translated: CSARDPTGGSQETQYF.

CDR3 nucleotides: TGTGCCACCCTACTAGCGGGGGGACAAGAGACCCAGTACTTC. Amino acids: CATLLAGGQETQYF. V gene TRBV12-3 or TRBV12-4 combines with J gene TRBJ2-5, with 12 bases aligning to TRBD2. The CDR3 is 14 amino acids. V was pared by 10 bases and J by 2 bases, with 5 bases of the junction left unmatched.

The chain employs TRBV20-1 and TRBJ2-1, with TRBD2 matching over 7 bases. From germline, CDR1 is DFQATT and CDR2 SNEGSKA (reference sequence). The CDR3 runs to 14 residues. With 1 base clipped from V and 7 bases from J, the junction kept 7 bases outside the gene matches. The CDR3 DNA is TGCAGTGCTAGAGTCCAGGGAGGGCGGAATGAGCAGTTCTTC. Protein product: CSARVQGGRNEQFF.

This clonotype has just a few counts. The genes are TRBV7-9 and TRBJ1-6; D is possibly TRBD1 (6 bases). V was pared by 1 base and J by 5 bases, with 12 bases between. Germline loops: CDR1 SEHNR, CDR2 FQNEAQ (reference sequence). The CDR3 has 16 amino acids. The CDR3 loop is CASSLVRTADNSPLHF. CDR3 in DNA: TGTGCCAGCAGCTTAGTCCGGACAGCAGATAATTCACCCCTCCACTTT. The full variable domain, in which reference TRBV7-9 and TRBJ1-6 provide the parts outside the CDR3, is DTGVSQNPRHKITKRGQNVTFRCDPISEHNRLYWYRQTLGQGPEFLTYFQNEAQLEKSRLLSDRFSAERPKGSFSTLEIQRTEQGDSAMYLCASSLVRTADNSPLHFGNGTRLTVT.

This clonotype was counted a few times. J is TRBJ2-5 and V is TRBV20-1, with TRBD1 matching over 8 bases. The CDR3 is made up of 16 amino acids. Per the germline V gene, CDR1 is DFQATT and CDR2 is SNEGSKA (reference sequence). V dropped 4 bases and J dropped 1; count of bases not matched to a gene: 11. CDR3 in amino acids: CSAKPRTGPLQETQYF. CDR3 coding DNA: TGCAGTGCTAAGCCTCGGACAGGGCCCCTCCAAGAGACCCAGTACTTC.

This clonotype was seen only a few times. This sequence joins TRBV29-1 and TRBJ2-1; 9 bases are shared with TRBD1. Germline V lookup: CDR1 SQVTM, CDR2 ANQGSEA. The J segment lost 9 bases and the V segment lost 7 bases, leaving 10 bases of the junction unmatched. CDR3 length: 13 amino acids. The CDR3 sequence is CSGQGQGLGEQFF. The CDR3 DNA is TGCAGCGGCCAGGGACAGGGTCTCGGTGAGCAGTTCTTC.

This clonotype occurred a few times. The CDR3 spells CASSLNEGRVETQYF. The CDR3 region has the DNA TGTGCCAGCAGTTTGAATGAGGGAAGGGTAGAGACCCAGTACTTC. The rearrangement joins TRBV12-3 or TRBV12-4 to TRBJ2-5; perhaps TRBD2 as D (5 bases). V lost 3 bases to trimming and J lost 4 bases, with 15 bases between them. CDR3 length equals 15 residues.

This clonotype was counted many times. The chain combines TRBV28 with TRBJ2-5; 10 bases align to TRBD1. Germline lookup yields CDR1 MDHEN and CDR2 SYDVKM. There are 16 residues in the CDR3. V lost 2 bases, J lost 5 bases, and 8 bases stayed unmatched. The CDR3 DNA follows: TGTGCCAGCAGTTTAAGGGACAGGGGATTCCGGGAGACCCAGTACTTC. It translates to CASSLRDRGFRETQYF.

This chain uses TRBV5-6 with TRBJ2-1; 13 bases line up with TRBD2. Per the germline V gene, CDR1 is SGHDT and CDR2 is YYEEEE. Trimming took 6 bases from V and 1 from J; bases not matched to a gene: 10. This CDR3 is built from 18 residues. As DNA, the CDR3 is TGTGCCAGCAACCCGGGACTAGCGGGACCTCGGTCCTACAATGAGCAGTTCTTC. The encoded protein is CASNPGLAGPRSYNEQFF. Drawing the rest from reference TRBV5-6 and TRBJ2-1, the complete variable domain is DAGVTQSPTHLIKTRGQQVTLRCSPKSGHDTVSWYQQALGQGPQFIFQYYEEEERQRGNFPDRFSGHQFPNYSSELNVNALLLGDSALYLCASNPGLAGPRSYNEQFFGPGTRLTVL.

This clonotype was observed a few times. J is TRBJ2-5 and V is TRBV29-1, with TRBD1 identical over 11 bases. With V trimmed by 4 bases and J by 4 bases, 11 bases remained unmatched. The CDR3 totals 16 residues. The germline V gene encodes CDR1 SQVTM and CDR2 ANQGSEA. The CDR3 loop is CSVASKLGTGGETQYF. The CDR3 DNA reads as TGCAGCGTTGCGTCAAAACTGGGGACAGGGGGAGAGACCCAGTACTTC.

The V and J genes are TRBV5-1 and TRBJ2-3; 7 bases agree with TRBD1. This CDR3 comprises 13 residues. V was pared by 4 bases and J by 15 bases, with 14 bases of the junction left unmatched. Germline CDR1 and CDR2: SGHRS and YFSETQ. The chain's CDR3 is CASSAQQGSSSYF. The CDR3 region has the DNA TGCGCCAGCAGCGCCCAACAGGGGTCCTCGTCTTATTTT.

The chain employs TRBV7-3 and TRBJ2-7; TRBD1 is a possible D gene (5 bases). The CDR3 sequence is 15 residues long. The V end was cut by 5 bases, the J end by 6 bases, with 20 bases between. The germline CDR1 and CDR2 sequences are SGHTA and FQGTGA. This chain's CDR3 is CASSPGSRVATEQYF. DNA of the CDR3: TGTGCCAGCAGCCCAGGGTCCAGGGTCGCTACCGAGCAGTACTTC.

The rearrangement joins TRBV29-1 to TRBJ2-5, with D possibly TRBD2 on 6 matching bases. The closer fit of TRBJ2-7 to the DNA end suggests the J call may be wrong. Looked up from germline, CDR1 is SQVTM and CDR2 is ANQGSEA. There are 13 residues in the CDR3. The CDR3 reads CSVGGAGYYEQYF. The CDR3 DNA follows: TGCAGCGTTGGAGGGGCGGGATACTACGAGCAGTACTTC.

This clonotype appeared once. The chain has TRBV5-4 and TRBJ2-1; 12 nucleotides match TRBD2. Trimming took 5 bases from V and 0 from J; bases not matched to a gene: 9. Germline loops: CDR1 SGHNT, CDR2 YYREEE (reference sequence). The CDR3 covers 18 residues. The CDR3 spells CASRRGTSGPSSYNEQFF. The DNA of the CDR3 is TGTGCCAGCAGAAGGGGGACTAGCGGGCCTAGCTCCTACAATGAGCAGTTCTTC.

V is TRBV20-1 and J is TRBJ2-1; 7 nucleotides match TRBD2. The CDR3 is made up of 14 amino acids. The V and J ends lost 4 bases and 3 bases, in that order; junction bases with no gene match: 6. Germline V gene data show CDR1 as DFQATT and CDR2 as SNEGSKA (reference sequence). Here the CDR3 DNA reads TGCAGTGCTACAGGCGGGAGTGTCTACAATGAGCAGTTCTTC. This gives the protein CSATGGSVYNEQFF.

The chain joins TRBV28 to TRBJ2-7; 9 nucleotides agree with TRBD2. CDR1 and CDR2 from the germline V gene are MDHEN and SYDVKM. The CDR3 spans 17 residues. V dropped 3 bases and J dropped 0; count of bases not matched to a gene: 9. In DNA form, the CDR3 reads TGTGCCAGCAGTTTTCGTTACATGACTAGCGGCTCCTACGAGCAGTACTTC. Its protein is CASSFRYMTSGSYEQYF.

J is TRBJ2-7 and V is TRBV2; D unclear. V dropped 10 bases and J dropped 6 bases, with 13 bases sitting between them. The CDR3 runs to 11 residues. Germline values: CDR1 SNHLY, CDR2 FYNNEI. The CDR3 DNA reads TGTGCCACCCAAACAGTCACCGAGCAGTACTTC. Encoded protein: CATQTVTEQYF.

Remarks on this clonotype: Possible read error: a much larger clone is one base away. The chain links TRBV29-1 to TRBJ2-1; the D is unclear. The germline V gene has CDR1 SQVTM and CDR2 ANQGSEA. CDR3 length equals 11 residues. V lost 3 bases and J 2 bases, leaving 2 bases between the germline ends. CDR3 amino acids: CSVEPYNEQFF. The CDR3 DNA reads TGCAGCGTTGAGCCCTACAATGAGCAGTTCTTC.

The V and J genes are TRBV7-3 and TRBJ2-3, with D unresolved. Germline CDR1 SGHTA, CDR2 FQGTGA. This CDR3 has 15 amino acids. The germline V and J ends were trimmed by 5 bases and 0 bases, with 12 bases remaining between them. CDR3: CASSRGFGSTDTQYF. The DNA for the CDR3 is TGTGCCAGCAGCCGTGGGTTTGGGAGCACAGATACGCAGTATTTT.

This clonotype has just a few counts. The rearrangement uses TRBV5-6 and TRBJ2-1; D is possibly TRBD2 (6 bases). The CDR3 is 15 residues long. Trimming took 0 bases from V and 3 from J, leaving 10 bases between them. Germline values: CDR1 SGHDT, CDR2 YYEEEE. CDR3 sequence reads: CASSLVLADYNEQFF. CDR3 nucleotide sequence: TGTGCCAGCAGCTTGGTACTAGCAGACTACAATGAGCAGTTCTTC. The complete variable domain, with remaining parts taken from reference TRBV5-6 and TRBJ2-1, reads DAGVTQSPTHLIKTRGQQVTLRCSPKSGHDTVSWYQQALGQGPQFIFQYYEEEERQRGNFPDRFSGHQFPNYSSELNVNALLLGDSALYLCASSLVLADYNEQFFGPGTRLTVL.

CDR3 loop: CASSAKTSGIGNEQFF. DNA of the CDR3: TGTGCCAGCAGCGCGAAGACTAGCGGGATCGGGAATGAGCAGTTCTTC. The chain is built from TRBV9 and TRBJ2-1; 11 bases line up with TRBD2. CDR1 and CDR2 from the germline V gene are SGDLS and YYNGEE. Germline trimming cut 3 bases from V and 7 bases from J; bases unmatched to any gene: 9. The CDR3 has 16 amino acids.

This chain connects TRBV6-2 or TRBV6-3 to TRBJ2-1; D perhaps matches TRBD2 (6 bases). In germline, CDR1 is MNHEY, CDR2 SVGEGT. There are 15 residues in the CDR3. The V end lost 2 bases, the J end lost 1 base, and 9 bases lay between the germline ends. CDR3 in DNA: TGTGCCAGCAGTTACGGAGGGTTTTCCTACAATGAGCAGTTCTTC. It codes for CASSYGGFSYNEQFF.

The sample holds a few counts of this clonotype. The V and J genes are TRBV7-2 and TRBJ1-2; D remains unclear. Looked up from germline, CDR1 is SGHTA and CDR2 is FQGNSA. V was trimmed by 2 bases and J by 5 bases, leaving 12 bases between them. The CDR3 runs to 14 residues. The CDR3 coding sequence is TGTGCCAGCAGCTTAAATTCCGGCGCATATGGCTACACCTTC. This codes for CASSLNSGAYGYTF.

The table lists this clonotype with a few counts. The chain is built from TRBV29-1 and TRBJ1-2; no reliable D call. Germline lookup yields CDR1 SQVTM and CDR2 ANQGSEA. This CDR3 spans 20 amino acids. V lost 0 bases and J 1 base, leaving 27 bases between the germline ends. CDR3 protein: CSVEDNPGLSVPPHNYGYTF. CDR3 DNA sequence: TGCAGCGTTGAAGACAACCCCGGGCTCTCGGTCCCTCCACATAACTATGGCTACACCTTC.